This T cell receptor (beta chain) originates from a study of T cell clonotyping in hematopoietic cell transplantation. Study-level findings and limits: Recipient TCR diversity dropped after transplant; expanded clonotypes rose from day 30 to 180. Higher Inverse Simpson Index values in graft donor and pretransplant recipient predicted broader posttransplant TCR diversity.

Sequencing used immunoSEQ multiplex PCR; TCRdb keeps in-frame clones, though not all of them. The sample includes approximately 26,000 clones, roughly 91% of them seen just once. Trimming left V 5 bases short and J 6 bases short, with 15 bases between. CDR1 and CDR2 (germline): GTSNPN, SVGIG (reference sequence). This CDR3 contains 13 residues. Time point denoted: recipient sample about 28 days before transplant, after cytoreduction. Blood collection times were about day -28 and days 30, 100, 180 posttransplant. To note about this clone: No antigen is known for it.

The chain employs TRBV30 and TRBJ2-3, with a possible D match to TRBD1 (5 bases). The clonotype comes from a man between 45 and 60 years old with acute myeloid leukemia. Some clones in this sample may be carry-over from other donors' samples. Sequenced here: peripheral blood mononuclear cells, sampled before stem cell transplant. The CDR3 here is CAWAIGGADTQYF. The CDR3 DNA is TGTGCCTGGGCCATTGGTGGGGCGGATACGCAGTATTTT.